Presented here are 20 T cell receptor beta chains from one specimen sequenced in a study of radiation and T cells in renal cell carcinoma. Profiling relied on immunoSEQ multiplex PCR, and the TCRdb table lists in-frame clones only, not all of them. Among some 30,000 clones, roughly 80% were seen once, and the ten largest hold approximately 30%. Time point described: blood 4 weeks post-SBRT, at nephrectomy. Indicated treatment: 15 Gy SBRT to primary tumor, nephrectomy 4 weeks later. Sequenced here: blood, sampled from a patient whose treatment included radiotherapy and nephrectomy. The receptors derive from a man in his fifties or sixties with renal cell carcinoma.

The chain uses TRBV9 and TRBJ2-1; D is uncertain. This CDR3 spans 12 amino acids. V was trimmed by 3 bases and J by 9 bases, leaving 10 bases between them. Germline V gives CDR1 SGDLS, CDR2 YYNGEE. This chain's CDR3 is CASSAGPGEQFF. CDR3 sequence (DNA): TGTGCCAGCAGCGCCGGGCCAGGTGAGCAGTTCTTC. Looking up the rest from reference TRBV9 and TRBJ2-1 gives the full variable domain: DSGVTQTPKHLITATGQRVTLRCSPRSGDLSVYWYQQSLDQGLQFLIQYYNGEERAKGNILERFSAQQFPDLHSELNLSSLELGDSALYFCASSAGPGEQFFGPGTRLTVL.

This chain links TRBV7-2 with TRBJ2-3; TRBD1 aligns across 9 bases. Germline V gene data show CDR1 as SGHTA and CDR2 as FQGNSA. Unmatched junction bases numbered 9, after V lost 5 bases and J lost 6 bases. This CDR3 comprises 15 residues. CDR3 DNA sequence: TGTGCCAGCAGCCGCGGGGACAGGGATCGGGATACGCAGTATTTT. Translation gives CASSRGDRDRDTQYF.

V is TRBV6-1 and J is TRBJ2-7; the D gene is possibly TRBD2 (6 bases). Germline values: CDR1 MNHNS, CDR2 SASEGT. The V gene lost 1 base and the J gene lost 6 bases, with 10 bases spanning the gap. The CDR3 loop spans 13 amino acids. The chain's CDR3 is CASSEGTTLEQYF. The CDR3 DNA sequence: TGTGCCAGCAGTGAAGGGACTACCCTCGAGCAGTACTTC.

The gene calls are TRBV11-2 and TRBJ2-7; tentatively, D is TRBD2 (8 bases). This CDR3 spans 15 amino acids. Deletions cut 1 base from V and 2 bases from J, with 12 bases between. Looked up from germline, CDR1 is SGHAT and CDR2 is FQNNGV. The CDR3 spells CASSLAGGTAYEQYF. As DNA, the CDR3 is TGTGCCAGCAGCTTAGCGGGGGGGACAGCCTACGAGCAGTACTTC.

This chain joins TRBV6-5 and TRBJ1-6, with D unresolved. In germline, CDR1 is MNHEY, CDR2 SVGAGI. V lost 8 bases, J lost 8 bases, and 19 bases lay in between. The length of the CDR3 is 15 residues. DNA for the CDR3: TGTGCCAGCCGAAAGTGGAACGGCGGAGATTCACCCCTCCACTTT. Protein: CASRKWNGGDSPLHF.

This clone showed up just a few times. The chain combines TRBV7-8 with TRBJ2-7; tentatively, D is TRBD1 or TRBD2 (5 bases each). Looked up from germline, CDR1 is SGHVS and CDR2 is FQNEAQ. The CDR3 runs 15 residues. The V gene lost 7 bases and the J gene lost 0 bases, with 16 bases spanning the gap. The CDR3 sequence is CASTLGTAGSYEQYF. The CDR3 DNA sequence: TGTGCCAGCACCCTCGGGACGGCGGGCTCCTACGAGCAGTACTTC.

This sequence joins TRBV15 and TRBJ1-3; D not resolved. V lost 5 bases and J 0 bases, leaving 8 bases between the germline ends. This CDR3 has 14 amino acids. Germline CDR1 LNHNV, CDR2 YYDKDF (reference sequence). DNA of the CDR3: TGTGCCACCAGCGGGCTGAGCTCTGGAAACACCATATATTTT. It translates to CATSGLSSGNTIYF.

This rearrangement joins TRBV7-9 to TRBJ1-2, with D uncertain. The ends were cut back, 1 base at V and 7 bases at J, with 7 bases in the middle. Germline CDR1 is SEHNR and CDR2 is FQNEAQ (reference sequence). This CDR3 contains 12 residues. DNA of the CDR3: TGTGCCAGCAGCTTAGGAGAGGGTGGCTACACCTTC. Encoded protein: CASSLGEGGYTF.

The chain couples TRBV10-3 to TRBJ2-5; unclear D gene. Germline CDR1 and CDR2: ENHRY and SYGVKD. Trimming pared 1 base from V and 3 bases from J, leaving 3 bases between. The CDR3 runs to 12 residues. The CDR3 bases are TGTGCCATCAGTGAGTTCGAAGAGACCCAGTACTTC. Encoded protein: CAISEFEETQYF.

The chain employs TRBV7-2 and TRBJ2-7; the D gene is possibly TRBD1 (5 bases). CDR3 length: 12 residues. Deletions cut 1 base from V and 7 bases from J, with 8 bases between. CDR1 is SGHTA and CDR2 is FQGNSA in the germline V gene. As DNA, the CDR3 is TGTGCCAGCAGCTTAGTCAGGGTTGAGCAGTACTTC. Amino acid sequence: CASSLVRVEQYF.

The J gene is TRBJ1-1, the V gene TRBV7-5. TRBV7-5 is given as a pseudogene. This CDR3 has 12 residues. The CDR3 loop reads CASSLDGRGAFF. CDR3 bases: TGTGCCAGCAGCTTGGATGGTCGAGGAGCTTTCTTT.

The chain joins TRBV5-1 to TRBJ2-5; 9 bases line up with TRBD1. Trimming cost V 4 bases and J 4 bases; bases outside gene matches: 5. Germline V gives CDR1 SGHRS, CDR2 YFSETQ. The CDR3 is 14 amino acids. The CDR3: CASSLGQGLETQYF. The CDR3 DNA is TGCGCCAGCAGCCTGGGACAGGGATTAGAGACCCAGTACTTC.

This chain joins TRBV7-2 and TRBJ1-6, with D hard to call. The germline gives CDR1 SGHTA, CDR2 FQGNSA. Trimming left V 4 bases short and J 7 bases short, with 17 bases between. This CDR3 contains 16 residues. The DNA of the CDR3 is TGTGCCAGCAGCTCAGGCCCCTTCGACCCGAATTCACCCCTCCACTTT. Translating it yields CASSSGPFDPNSPLHF.

This chain links TRBV6-5 with TRBJ1-2; the match to TRBD1 covers 8 bases. Germline assignment: CDR1 MNHEY and CDR2 SVGAGI. The CDR3 loop spans 13 amino acids. J gave up 8 bases and V 5 bases, and 7 bases lay outside the gene matches. The CDR3 region has the DNA TGTGCCAGCAGTGGACAGGGAGTGGGCGGCTACACCTTC. This codes for CASSGQGVGGYTF.

The chain links TRBV5-1 to TRBJ2-7; weak D call: TRBD2 (7 bases). The ends were cut back, 4 bases at V and 2 bases at J, with 16 bases in the middle. Germline CDR1 is SGHRS and CDR2 is YFSETQ. CDR3 length: 15 amino acids. The CDR3 DNA sequence: TGCGCCAGCAGCAACTCCGGGGGGCAAACCTACGAGCAGTACTTC. It is translated as CASSNSGGQTYEQYF.

The chain combines TRBV30 with TRBJ1-1; weak D call: TRBD1 (6 bases). V was trimmed by 4 bases and J by 1 base, leaving 7 bases between them. This CDR3 comprises 12 residues. Germline CDR1 reads GTSNPN; CDR2 reads SVGIG (reference sequence). The CDR3 here is CAWKTGNTEAFF. For the CDR3, the DNA is TGTGCCTGGAAGACAGGGAACACTGAAGCTTTCTTT.

The chain has TRBV5-1 and TRBJ1-5; perhaps TRBD1 as D (5 bases). Trimming took 7 bases from V and 5 from J, leaving 19 bases between them. Germline CDR1 and CDR2: SGHRS and YFSETQ. This CDR3 spans 15 amino acids. The CDR3 spells CASSLNSGRDQPQHF. Here the CDR3 DNA reads TGCGCCAGCTCACTCAATTCGGGGCGGGATCAGCCCCAGCATTTT.

This chain uses TRBV5-5 with TRBJ2-5; tentatively, D is TRBD2 (5 bases). Germline CDR1 SGHKS, CDR2 YYEKEE (reference sequence). CDR3 size: 16 residues. V shed 0 bases and J shed 5 bases, with 17 bases lying between them. The CDR3 sequence: CASSLVLTRGGETQYF. The CDR3 nucleotides read TGTGCCAGCAGCTTGGTCCTCACGCGCGGAGGCGAGACCCAGTACTTC.

This clone was counted a single time. V and J are TRBV28 and TRBJ1-5; possibly TRBD1 for D (6 bases). Germline V gene sequence: CDR1 MDHEN, CDR2 SYDVKM. Trimming pared 1 base from V and 7 bases from J, leaving 11 bases between. The CDR3 extends over 14 amino acids. For the CDR3, the DNA is TGTGCCAGCAGTTTATCAGGGGTGGGACAGCCCCAGCATTTT. Its protein product is CASSLSGVGQPQHF.

The chain employs TRBV11-2 and TRBJ2-3; TRBD2 aligns across 9 bases. With 3 bases clipped from V and 1 base from J, the junction kept 11 bases outside the gene matches. This CDR3 has 18 residues. Germline values: CDR1 SGHAT, CDR2 FQNNGV. CDR3 in amino acids: CASSFPLGSGRRTDTQYF. CDR3 bases: TGTGCCAGCAGCTTCCCCCTTGGGAGCGGGAGGCGCACAGATACGCAGTATTTT.